The rows below give T cell receptor beta chains drawn from one sample of a study of blood T cell repertoires in COVID-19. The assay was immunoSEQ multiplex PCR, and TCRdb's table has in-frame clones only and misses some. This table has about 140,000 clones, more than 70% appearing once. The material sequenced was peripheral blood. These receptors came from a woman in her sixties with acute or convalescent COVID-19. CDR3s include the opening cysteine and the closing phenylalanine or tryptophan. A D gene is named only where the DNA matches it firmly. Where a row states a size, it is once, few, many or the class of an expanded clone; other rows omit it.

v_gene: TRBV5-1; j_gene: TRBJ1-3; d_gene: TRBD1; abundance: -; CDR3aa: CASSQSTGDGNTIYF; CDR3nt: TGCGCCAGCAGCCAATCGACAGGGGATGGAAACACCATATATTTT
v_gene: TRBV6-1; j_gene: TRBJ2-3; d_gene: TRBD1; abundance: -; CDR3aa: CASSESTGGKQTDTQYF; CDR3nt: TGTGCCAGCAGTGAATCAACAGGGGGGAAGCAGACAGATACGCAGTATTTT
v_gene: TRBV5-5; j_gene: TRBJ2-2; d_gene: TRBD2; abundance: -; CDR3aa: CASSMGGASAGELFF; CDR3nt: TGTGCCAGCAGTATGGGAGGGGCTTCGGCCGGGGAGCTGTTTTTT
v_gene: TRBV7-3; j_gene: TRBJ2-7; d_gene: TRBD1; abundance: many; CDR3aa: CASSPGQPNSYEQYF; CDR3nt: TGTGCCAGCAGCCCGGGACAGCCGAATTCCTACGAGCAGTACTTC
v_gene: TRBV20-1; j_gene: TRBJ1-4; d_gene: TRBD1; abundance: -; CDR3aa: CSASQGANEKLFF; CDR3nt: TGCAGTGCTAGTCAGGGGGCGAATGAAAAACTGTTTTTT
v_gene: TRBV7-2; j_gene: TRBJ2-7; d_gene: TRBD2; abundance: -; CDR3aa: CASSFTTGGTYEQYF; CDR3nt: TGTGCCAGCAGCTTTACCACGGGAGGGACCTACGAGCAGTACTTC
v_gene: TRBV15; j_gene: TRBJ2-7; d_gene: -; abundance: -; CDR3aa: CATSRATLDSTYEQYF; CDR3nt: TGTGCCACCAGCAGAGCTACGCTAGACAGTACCTACGAGCAGTACTTC
v_gene: TRBV4-1; j_gene: TRBJ1-4; d_gene: -; abundance: few; CDR3aa: CASSQAATDEKLFF; CDR3nt: TGCGCCAGCAGCCAGGCGGCGACGGATGAAAAACTGTTTTTT
v_gene: TRBV12-5; j_gene: TRBJ1-1; d_gene: TRBD1; abundance: -; CDR3aa: CASGLQGALMNTEAFF; CDR3nt: TGTGCTAGTGGTTTACAGGGGGCCCTCATGAACACTGAAGCTTTCTTT
v_gene: TRBV30; j_gene: TRBJ1-1; d_gene: -; abundance: -; CDR3aa: CAWLGGAGTEAFF; CDR3nt: TGTGCCTGGCTGGGGGGGGCGGGCACTGAAGCTTTCTTT
v_gene: TRBV5-1; j_gene: TRBJ2-5; d_gene: TRBD1; abundance: -; CDR3aa: CASSSSGTVQETQYF; CDR3nt: TGCGCCAGCAGCTCTTCAGGGACAGTCCAAGAGACCCAGTACTTC
v_gene: TRBV6-5; j_gene: TRBJ1-5; d_gene: -; abundance: -; CDR3aa: CASRSDRNSNQPQHF; CDR3nt: TGTGCCAGCAGATCCGACAGGAATAGCAATCAGCCCCAGCATTTT
v_gene: TRBV28; j_gene: TRBJ1-1; d_gene: -; abundance: -; CDR3aa: CASSPPLGALMNTEAFF; CDR3nt: TGTGCCAGCAGTCCCCCTCTTGGGGCATTAATGAACACTGAAGCTTTCTTT
v_gene: TRBV5-4; j_gene: TRBJ1-2; d_gene: -; abundance: -; CDR3aa: CASSLQGSGYTF; CDR3nt: TGTGCCAGCAGCTTACAGGGTAGCGGCTACACCTTC
v_gene: TRBV27; j_gene: TRBJ1-5; d_gene: -; abundance: -; CDR3aa: CASSGWAGAGQPQHF; CDR3nt: TGTGCCAGCAGTGGGTGGGCGGGGGCAGGTCAGCCCCAGCATTTT
v_gene: TRBV28; j_gene: TRBJ1-5; d_gene: -; abundance: -; CDR3aa: CATSRGGGQPQHF; CDR3nt: TGTGCCACCTCCCGTGGGGGCGGTCAGCCCCAGCATTTT
v_gene: TRBV30; j_gene: TRBJ1-2; d_gene: TRBD1; abundance: -; CDR3aa: CARRSPGTGAGGYTF; CDR3nt: TGTGCCCGCCGTTCTCCCGGGACAGGGGCTGGGGGCTACACCTTC
v_gene: TRBV10-3; j_gene: TRBJ1-6; d_gene: -; abundance: -; CDR3aa: CAISVTTANSPLHF; CDR3nt: TGTGCCATCAGTGTAACGACAGCCAATTCACCCCTCCACTTT
v_gene: TRBV7-9; j_gene: TRBJ1-2; d_gene: -; abundance: few; CDR3aa: CASPGLNYGYTF; CDR3nt: TGTGCCAGCCCAGGGTTGAACTATGGCTACACCTTC
v_gene: TRBV30; j_gene: TRBJ2-1; d_gene: TRBD1; abundance: -; CDR3aa: CAWESGQGSYNEQFF; CDR3nt: TGTGCCTGGGAGTCGGGACAGGGGTCCTACAATGAGCAGTTCTTC
v_gene: TRBV19; j_gene: TRBJ2-1; d_gene: -; abundance: -; CDR3aa: CASMPGEERTYNEQFF; CDR3nt: TGTGCCAGTATGCCCGGGGAGGAGCGGACCTACAATGAGCAGTTCTTC
v_gene: TRBV27; j_gene: TRBJ2-7; d_gene: TRBD1; abundance: -; CDR3aa: CASTWGQGAGEQYF; CDR3nt: TGTGCCAGCACCTGGGGACAGGGGGCAGGCGAGCAGTACTTC
v_gene: TRBV14; j_gene: TRBJ1-6; d_gene: -; abundance: -; CDR3aa: CASSFDRSNSPLHF; CDR3nt: TGTGCCAGCAGCTTCGACAGGAGTAATTCACCCCTCCACTTT
v_gene: TRBV11-2; j_gene: TRBJ1-3; d_gene: -; abundance: -; CDR3aa: CASSISSGNTIYF; CDR3nt: TGTGCCAGCAGCATTTCGTCGGGAAACACCATATATTTT
v_gene: TRBV7-9; j_gene: TRBJ2-7; d_gene: TRBD1; abundance: -; CDR3aa: CASSPKGPGQGINEQYF; CDR3nt: TGTGCCAGCAGTCCGAAGGGACCGGGACAGGGAATCAACGAGCAGTACTTC
v_gene: TRBV7-2; j_gene: TRBJ2-5; d_gene: -; abundance: -; CDR3aa: CASSSTNQETQYF; CDR3nt: TGTGCCAGCAGCTCGACAAACCAAGAGACCCAGTACTTC
v_gene: TRBV5-6; j_gene: TRBJ2-3; d_gene: -; abundance: -; CDR3aa: CASLIRSRSTDTQYF; CDR3nt: TGTGCCAGCCTAATCAGGTCCCGGAGCACAGATACGCAGTATTTT
v_gene: TRBV28; j_gene: TRBJ2-4; d_gene: TRBD1; abundance: -; CDR3aa: CASSNDRVANIQYF; CDR3nt: TGTGCCAGCAGCAATGACAGGGTGGCAAACATTCAGTACTTC
v_gene: TRBV10-1; j_gene: TRBJ1-1; d_gene: TRBD1; abundance: -; CDR3aa: CASSDTGTGVEAFF; CDR3nt: TGCGCCAGCAGTGACACCGGGACAGGGGTTGAAGCTTTCTTT
v_gene: TRBV18; j_gene: TRBJ2-3; d_gene: -; abundance: -; CDR3aa: CASSPDSDLSTDTQYF; CDR3nt: TGTGCCAGCTCACCGGACAGCGACCTTAGCACAGATACGCAGTATTTT
v_gene: TRBV6-4; j_gene: TRBJ1-3; d_gene: -; abundance: many; CDR3aa: CASTLGLPSGNTIYF; CDR3nt: TGTGCCAGCACCCTGGGACTACCCTCTGGAAACACCATATATTTT
v_gene: TRBV5-1; j_gene: TRBJ1-4; d_gene: -; abundance: -; CDR3aa: CASSLTVGEKLFF; CDR3nt: TGCGCCAGCAGCTTGACAGTGGGTGAAAAACTGTTTTTT
v_gene: TRBV5-4; j_gene: TRBJ1-3; d_gene: -; abundance: once; CDR3aa: CASSLTDSGNTIYF; CDR3nt: TGTGCCAGCAGCTTGACAGACTCTGGAAACACCATATATTTT
v_gene: TRBV5-5; j_gene: TRBJ1-4; d_gene: -; abundance: -; CDR3aa: CASSLVGRGEKLFF; CDR3nt: TGTGCCAGCAGCTTGGTGGGCAGGGGTGAAAAACTGTTTTTT
v_gene: TRBV12-3/TRBV12-4; j_gene: TRBJ2-1; d_gene: -; abundance: -; CDR3aa: CASSFASAAEQFF; CDR3nt: TGTGCCAGCAGTTTCGCTAGCGCGGCTGAGCAGTTCTTC
v_gene: TRBV9; j_gene: TRBJ1-5; d_gene: -; abundance: -; CDR3aa: CASSVSTGSLEPQHF; CDR3nt: TGTGCCAGCAGCGTTTCGACAGGTAGTCTCGAGCCCCAGCATTTT
v_gene: TRBV12-3/TRBV12-4; j_gene: TRBJ1-2; d_gene: -; abundance: -; CDR3aa: CASTSGENYGYTF; CDR3nt: TGTGCCAGCACCTCAGGGGAAAACTATGGCTACACCTTC
v_gene: TRBV6-5; j_gene: TRBJ1-5; d_gene: -; abundance: -; CDR3aa: CASSYSSRANQPQHF; CDR3nt: TGTGCCAGCAGTTACTCCAGCAGGGCCAATCAGCCCCAGCATTTT
v_gene: TRBV5-1; j_gene: TRBJ1-2; d_gene: TRBD1; abundance: once; CDR3aa: CASSLGFGTVYGYTF; CDR3nt: TGCGCCAGCAGCTTGGGGTTCGGGACAGTCTATGGCTACACCTTC
v_gene: TRBV28; j_gene: TRBJ1-5; d_gene: -; abundance: few; CDR3aa: CASRTVLGRRPKDASNQPQHF; CDR3nt: TGTGCCAGCAGAACGGTCCTCGGGAGAAGGCCCAAGGATGCTAGCAATCAGCCCCAGCATTTT
v_gene: TRBV9; j_gene: TRBJ2-3; d_gene: TRBD2; abundance: -; CDR3aa: CASSVGSGGARTDTQYF; CDR3nt: TGTGCCAGCAGCGTAGGTAGCGGGGGGGCCCGGACAGATACGCAGTATTTT